Listed below are T cell receptor beta chains from one sample, sequenced in a study of T cells after yellow fever vaccination. Via MiXCR, TCRdb re-called the 5' RACE reads, giving one row per CDR3 protein. The sample holds 160,000 or so distinct CDR3 sequences, around 7.3% seen once. The specimen comprised CD4+ T cells sorted from PBMCs, sampled 5 to 6 days after the first yellow fever vaccination. The receptors shown here come from a man aged 18-30 years who received the YFV17D yellow fever vaccine. Both conserved end residues are part of each CDR3. Fields, in order: clone size, J gene, D gene, V gene, CDR3 DNA, CDR3 protein. The D gene is left open where the match is weak. Clone size is given for some rows only: seen once, a few or many times, or a class if the clone is expanded.

size: many; J: TRBJ2-1; D: -; V: TRBV7-2; DNA: TGTGCCAGCAGCTTAGTACAGGGTTGGGATGAGCAGTTCTTC; CDR3: CASSLVQGWDEQFF
size: many; J: TRBJ1-5; D: -; V: TRBV5-1; DNA: TGCGCCAGCAGCCATCAGCCCCAGCATTTT; CDR3: CASSHQPQHF
size: many; J: TRBJ1-6; D: -; V: TRBV7-3; DNA: TGTGCCAGCAGCTTAGGTGGGGGTAGAAGTTCACCCCTCCACTTT; CDR3: CASSLGGGRSSPLHF
size: few; J: TRBJ1-1; D: TRBD1; V: TRBV4-3; DNA: TGCGCCAGCAGCCAATGGGACAGTAGAGACACTGAAGCTTTCTTT; CDR3: CASSQWDSRDTEAFF
size: few; J: TRBJ1-2; D: -; V: TRBV11-2; DNA: TGTGCCAGCAGCTTAGATCGCTTTGGCAGGAGCTATGGCTACACCTTC; CDR3: CASSLDRFGRSYGYTF
size: -; J: TRBJ2-1; D: TRBD2; V: TRBV7-3; DNA: TGTGCCAGCAGCCCGTGGGCTAGCGGGGGGACAGCCTCCTACAATGAGCAGTTCTTC; CDR3: CASSPWASGGTASYNEQFF
size: few; J: TRBJ1-2; D: TRBD1; V: TRBV7-9; DNA: TGTGCCAGCAGCCCACAGGGGGATAGTGGCTACACCTTC; CDR3: CASSPQGDSGYTF
size: many; J: TRBJ2-3; D: TRBD1; V: TRBV4-3; DNA: TGCGCCAGCAGCCACGGACAGGGAGGAACAGATACGCAGTATTTT; CDR3: CASSHGQGGTDTQYF
size: -; J: TRBJ1-1; D: TRBD1; V: TRBV29-1; DNA: TGCAGCACAAGACAGGGAGGTACGCGGTCGACTGAAGCTTTCTTT; CDR3: CSTRQGGTRSTEAFF
size: few; J: TRBJ2-2; D: TRBD2; V: TRBV5-1; DNA: TGCGCCAGCAGCCGGACTAGCGGGGTCACCGGGGAGCTGTTTTTT; CDR3: CASSRTSGVTGELFF
size: -; J: TRBJ1-1; D: TRBD1; V: TRBV5-4; DNA: TGTGCCAGCAGCCCCGACAGGGGAATTTACACTGAAGCTTTCTTT; CDR3: CASSPDRGIYTEAFF
size: many; J: TRBJ1-1; D: TRBD1; V: TRBV5-1; DNA: TGCGCCAGCAGCCCCACTCCCCTGGCAGGGGGCACTGAAGCTTTCTTT; CDR3: CASSPTPLAGGTEAFF
size: -; J: TRBJ2-3; D: TRBD1; V: TRBV5-4; DNA: TGTGCCAGCAGCTTGGGACAGGGACCCACAGATACGCAGTATTTT; CDR3: CASSLGQGPTDTQYF
size: few; J: TRBJ2-5; D: -; V: TRBV7-3; DNA: TGTGCCAGCAGCTTAGTCTTTAGCGGCCAAGAGACCCAGTACTTC; CDR3: CASSLVFSGQETQYF
size: many; J: TRBJ2-6; D: -; V: TRBV5-1; DNA: TGCGCCAGCAGCGCCGACGGGAACTCTGGGGCCAACGTCCTGACTTTC; CDR3: CASSADGNSGANVLTF
size: few; J: TRBJ1-3; D: -; V: TRBV3-1; DNA: TGTGCCAGCAGCCAAGATATGGCGGTTAACACCATATATTTT; CDR3: CASSQDMAVNTIYF
size: few; J: TRBJ2-1; D: -; V: TRBV18; DNA: TGTGCCAGCTCACCCCTCCCGGGCAATGAGCAGTTCTTC; CDR3: CASSPLPGNEQFF
size: -; J: TRBJ2-1; D: -; V: TRBV6-1; DNA: TGTGCCAGCAGCCCCGCATCCTCCTACAATGAGCAGTTCTTC; CDR3: CASSPASSYNEQFF
size: medium-sized; J: TRBJ2-6; D: -; V: TRBV5-1; DNA: TGTGCCAGCAGCTTAGGAGGGGCTGGGGCCAACGTCCTGACTTTC; CDR3: CASSLGGAGANVLTF
size: many; J: TRBJ2-1; D: -; V: TRBV7-2; DNA: TGTGCCAGCAGCACCGACCGGGTCCCAGGCCATGAGCAGTTCTTC; CDR3: CASSTDRVPGHEQFF
size: few; J: TRBJ1-2; D: -; V: TRBV7-9; DNA: TGTGCCAGCAGCTTACAGGACAGCGGCTACACCTTC; CDR3: CASSLQDSGYTF
size: many; J: TRBJ2-3; D: -; V: TRBV5-1; DNA: TGCGCCAGCAGCTTGGGGGTGTCAAAGAATACGCAGTATTTT; CDR3: CASSLGVSKNTQYF
size: many; J: TRBJ2-3; D: TRBD2; V: TRBV20-1; DNA: TGCAGTGCTTCCGGCGATCCTTCTAGCGGGGGAACAGATACGCAGTATTTT; CDR3: CSASGDPSSGGTDTQYF
size: many; J: TRBJ2-3; D: -; V: TRBV5-5; DNA: TGTGCCAGCAGCTTGGAGTGGGGCGCAGATACGCAGTATTTT; CDR3: CASSLEWGADTQYF
size: many; J: TRBJ2-5; D: -; V: TRBV6-5; DNA: TGTGCCAGCAGTGACAGCCAAGAGACCCAGTACTTC; CDR3: CASSDSQETQYF
size: many; J: TRBJ2-1; D: -; V: TRBV9; DNA: TGTGCCAGCAGCTTACGACAGAGCTCCTACAATGAGCAGTTCTTC; CDR3: CASSLRQSSYNEQFF
size: -; J: TRBJ2-3; D: -; V: TRBV6-2/TRBV6-3; DNA: TGTGCCAGCAGTTACGCTTTGGGGGGTCGAAATACAGATACGCAGTATTTT; CDR3: CASSYALGGRNTDTQYF
size: many; J: TRBJ2-3; D: -; V: TRBV29-1; DNA: TGCAGCGTTGTTGAAGGCACAGATACGCAGTATTTT; CDR3: CSVVEGTDTQYF
size: -; J: TRBJ2-3; D: -; V: TRBV6-5; DNA: TGTGCCAGCAGTTACTCGCAGACCACAGATACGCAGTATTTT; CDR3: CASSYSQTTDTQYF
size: many; J: TRBJ2-5; D: TRBD2; V: TRBV7-9; DNA: TGTGCCAGCAGCCCAGGGCTCGGGACTAACCAGGAGACCCAGTACTTC; CDR3: CASSPGLGTNQETQYF
size: many; J: TRBJ2-5; D: -; V: TRBV7-2; DNA: TGTGCCAGCAGCCCACGGAGGACCTACCAAGAGACCCAGTACTTC; CDR3: CASSPRRTYQETQYF
size: many; J: TRBJ2-3; D: -; V: TRBV29-1; DNA: TGCAGCGTTGAAGGGACGGGGAGGACAGATACGCAGTATTTT; CDR3: CSVEGTGRTDTQYF